Listed here is a single TCR beta chain. The antigen remains unidentified. The junction departs from germline at one end; a sequencing error may be responsible. This sample's RNA came from whole unsorted tissue. More than 3 cm separated this lung sample from the edge of the tumor. Three rounds of nested PCR, following a modified ARM-PCR protocol, produced the TCRbeta library. Each CDR3 protein is one row after TCRdb ran MiXCR on the multiplex PCR reads. The sample lists 65,000 to 85,000 distinct CDR3 sequences; 65% to 80% were seen once. This sample was taken from a study of tumor and adjacent non-tumor tissue in lung cancer. Study details: The patients, 10 men and a handful of women, were roughly 31 to 85 with stage I to III disease. Each sample yielded a few million productive TCRbeta reads on average. Notes on the study in general: Significantly higher TCR diversity was found in tumor than normal lung.

From germline, CDR1 is SEHNR and CDR2 FQNEAQ (reference sequence). CDR3 length: 13 amino acids. Sequenced material: distant non-tumor lung tissue. This rearrangement joins TRBV7-9 to TRBJ2-1; TRBD2 agrees at 7 bases. This clonotype originated in a man aged 55 to 69 with non-small cell lung cancer. CDR3 sequence reads: CTSSFGEGGSEFF. The DNA for the CDR3 is TGTACCAGCAGCTTTGGGGAGGGTGGTTCGGAGTTCTTC.